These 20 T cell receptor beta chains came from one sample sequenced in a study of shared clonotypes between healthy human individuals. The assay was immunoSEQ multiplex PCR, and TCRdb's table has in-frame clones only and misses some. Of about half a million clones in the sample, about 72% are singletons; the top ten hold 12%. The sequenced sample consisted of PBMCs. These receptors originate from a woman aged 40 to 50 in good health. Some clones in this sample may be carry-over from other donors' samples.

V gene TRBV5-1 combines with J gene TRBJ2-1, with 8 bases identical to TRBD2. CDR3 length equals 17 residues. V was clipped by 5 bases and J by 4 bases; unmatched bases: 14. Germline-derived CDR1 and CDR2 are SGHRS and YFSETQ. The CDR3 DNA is TGCGCCAGCAGACCCCGCGGAGTCCAGCGGGGGTACAATGAGCAGTTCTTC. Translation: CASRPRGVQRGYNEQFF.

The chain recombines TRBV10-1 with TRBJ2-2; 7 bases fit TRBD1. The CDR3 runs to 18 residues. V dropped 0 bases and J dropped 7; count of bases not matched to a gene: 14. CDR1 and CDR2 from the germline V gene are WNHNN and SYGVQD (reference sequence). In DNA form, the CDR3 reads TGCGCCAGCAGTGAGTCGGGTCCCCCTCGGCCAGGGGGCGGGGAGCTGTTTTTT. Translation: CASSESGPPRPGGGELFF.

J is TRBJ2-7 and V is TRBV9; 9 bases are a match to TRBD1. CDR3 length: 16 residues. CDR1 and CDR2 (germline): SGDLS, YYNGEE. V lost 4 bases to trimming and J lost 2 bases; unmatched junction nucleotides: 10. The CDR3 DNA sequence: TGTGCCAGCAGCCCTTACGGACAGGGGCCTACCTACGAGCAGTACTTC. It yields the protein CASSPYGQGPTYEQYF.

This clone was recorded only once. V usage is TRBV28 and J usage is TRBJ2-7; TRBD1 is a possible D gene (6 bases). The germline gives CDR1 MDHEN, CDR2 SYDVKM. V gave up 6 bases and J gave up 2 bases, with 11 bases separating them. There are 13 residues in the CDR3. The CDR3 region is CASSRDTPYEQYF. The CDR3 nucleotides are TGTGCCAGCAGCCGGGACACTCCCTACGAGCAGTACTTC. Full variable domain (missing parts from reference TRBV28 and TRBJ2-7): DVKVTQSSRYLVKRTGEKVFLECVQDMDHENMFWYRQDPGLGLRLIYFSYDVKMKEKGDIPEGYSVSREKKERFSLILESASTNQTSMYLCASSRDTPYEQYFGPGTRLTVT.

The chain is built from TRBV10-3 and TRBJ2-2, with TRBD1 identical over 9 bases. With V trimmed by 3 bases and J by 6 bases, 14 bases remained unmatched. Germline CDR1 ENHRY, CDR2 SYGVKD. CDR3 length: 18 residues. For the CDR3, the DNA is TGTGCCATCAGTGAAGGGACAGGGAGGGCTCGGTTCCCCGGGGAGCTGTTTTTT. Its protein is CAISEGTGRARFPGELFF.

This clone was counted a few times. The chain's CDR3 is CATFYDRGPNYGYTF. CDR3 nucleotide sequence: TGTGCCACCTTCTATGACAGGGGGCCGAACTATGGCTACACCTTC. V usage is TRBV19 and J usage is TRBJ1-2, with 10 bases that match TRBD1. The CDR3 covers 15 residues. Germline trimming cut 10 bases from V and 2 bases from J; bases unmatched to any gene: 10. Germline loops: CDR1 LNHDA, CDR2 SQIVND (reference sequence).

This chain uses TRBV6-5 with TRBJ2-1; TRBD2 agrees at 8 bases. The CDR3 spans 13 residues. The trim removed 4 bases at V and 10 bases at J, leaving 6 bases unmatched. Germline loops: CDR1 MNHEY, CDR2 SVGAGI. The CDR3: CASSSLAVLEQFF. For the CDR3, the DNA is TGTGCCAGCAGTTCACTAGCGGTGTTGGAGCAGTTCTTC.

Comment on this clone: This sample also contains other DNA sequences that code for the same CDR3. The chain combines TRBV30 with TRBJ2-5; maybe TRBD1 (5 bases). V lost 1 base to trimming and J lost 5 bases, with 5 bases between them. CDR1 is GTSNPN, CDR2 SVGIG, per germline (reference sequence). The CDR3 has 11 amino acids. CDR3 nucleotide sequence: TGTGCCTGGAGTGGGGGCGAGACCCAGTACTTC. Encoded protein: CAWSGGETQYF.

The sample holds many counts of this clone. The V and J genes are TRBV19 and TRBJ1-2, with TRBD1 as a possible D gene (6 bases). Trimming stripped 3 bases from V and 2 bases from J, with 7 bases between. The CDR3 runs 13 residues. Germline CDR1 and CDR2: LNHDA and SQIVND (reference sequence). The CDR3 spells CASSMRGNYGYTF. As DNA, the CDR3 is TGTGCCAGTAGTATGAGGGGGAACTATGGCTACACCTTC.

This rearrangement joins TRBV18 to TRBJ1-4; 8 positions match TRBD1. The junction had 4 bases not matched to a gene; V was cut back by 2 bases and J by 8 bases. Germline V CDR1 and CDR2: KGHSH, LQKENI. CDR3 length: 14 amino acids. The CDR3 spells CASSPETGEEKLFF. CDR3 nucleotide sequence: TGTGCCAGCTCACCAGAGACAGGGGAGGAAAAACTGTTTTTT. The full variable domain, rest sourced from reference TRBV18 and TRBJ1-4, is NAGVMQNPRHLVRRRGQEARLRCSPMKGHSHVYWYRQLPEEGLKFMVYLQKENIIDESGMPKERFSAEFPKEGPSILRIQQVVRGDSAAYFCASSPETGEEKLFFGSGTQLSVL.

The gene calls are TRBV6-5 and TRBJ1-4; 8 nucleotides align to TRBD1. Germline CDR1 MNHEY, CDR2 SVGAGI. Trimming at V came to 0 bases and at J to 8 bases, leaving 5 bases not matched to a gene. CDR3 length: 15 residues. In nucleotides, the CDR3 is TGTGCCAGCAGTTACTCGGGGACAGGCAGCGAAAAACTGTTTTTT. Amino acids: CASSYSGTGSEKLFF.

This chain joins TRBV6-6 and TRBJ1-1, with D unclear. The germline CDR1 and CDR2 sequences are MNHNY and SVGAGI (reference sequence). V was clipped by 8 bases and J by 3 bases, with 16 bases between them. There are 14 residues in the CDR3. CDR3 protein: CASLYSYEYTEAFF. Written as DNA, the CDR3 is TGTGCCAGCCTCTATTCTTATGAGTACACTGAAGCTTTCTTT.

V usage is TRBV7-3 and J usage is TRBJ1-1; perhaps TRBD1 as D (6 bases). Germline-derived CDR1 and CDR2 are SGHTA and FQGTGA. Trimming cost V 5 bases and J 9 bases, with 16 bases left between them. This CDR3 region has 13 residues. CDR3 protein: CASSQNGGFQAFF. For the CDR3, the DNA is TGTGCCAGCAGCCAAAACGGGGGCTTTCAAGCTTTCTTT.

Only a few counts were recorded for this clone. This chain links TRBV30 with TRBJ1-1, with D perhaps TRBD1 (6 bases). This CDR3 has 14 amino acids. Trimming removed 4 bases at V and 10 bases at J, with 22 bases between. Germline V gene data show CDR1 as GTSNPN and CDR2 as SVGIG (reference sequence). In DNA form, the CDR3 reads TGTGCCTGGACCATGTCCGGGGGCTTCGCGGGAGCTTTCTTT. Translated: CAWTMSGGFAGAFF.

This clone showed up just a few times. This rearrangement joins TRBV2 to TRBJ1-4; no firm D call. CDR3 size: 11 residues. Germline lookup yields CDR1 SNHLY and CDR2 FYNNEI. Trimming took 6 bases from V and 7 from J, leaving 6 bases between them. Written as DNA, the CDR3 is TGTGCCAGCAGGGAGGGTGAAAAACTGTTTTTT. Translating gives CASREGEKLFF.

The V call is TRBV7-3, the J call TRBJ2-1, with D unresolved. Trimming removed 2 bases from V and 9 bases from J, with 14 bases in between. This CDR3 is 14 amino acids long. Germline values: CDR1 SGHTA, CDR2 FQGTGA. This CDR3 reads CASSLSGYFGEQFF. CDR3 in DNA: TGTGCCAGCAGCTTATCGGGCTACTTCGGTGAGCAGTTCTTC.

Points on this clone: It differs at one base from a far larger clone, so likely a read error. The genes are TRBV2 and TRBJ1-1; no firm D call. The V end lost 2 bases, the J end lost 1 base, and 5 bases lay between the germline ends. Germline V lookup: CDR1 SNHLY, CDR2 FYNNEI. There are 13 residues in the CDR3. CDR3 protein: CASSEQANTEAFF. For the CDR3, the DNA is TGTGCCAGCAGTGAACAGGCGAACACTGAAGCTTTCTTT. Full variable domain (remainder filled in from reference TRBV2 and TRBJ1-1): EPEVTQTPSHQVTQMGQEVILRCVPISNHLYFYWYRQILGQKVEFLVSFYNNEISEKSEIFDDQFSVERPDGSNFTLKIRSTKLEDSAMYFCASSEQANTEAFFGQGTRLTVV.

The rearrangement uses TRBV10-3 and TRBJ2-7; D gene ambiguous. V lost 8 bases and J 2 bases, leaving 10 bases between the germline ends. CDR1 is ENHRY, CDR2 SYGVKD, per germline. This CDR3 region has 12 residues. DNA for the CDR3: TGTGCCATCGCCGCCGACCCCTACGAGCAGTACTTC. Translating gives CAIAADPYEQYF.

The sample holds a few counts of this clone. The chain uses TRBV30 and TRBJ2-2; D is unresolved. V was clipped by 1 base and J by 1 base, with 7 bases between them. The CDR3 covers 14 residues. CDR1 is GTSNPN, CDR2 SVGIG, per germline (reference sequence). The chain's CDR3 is CAWSGRGNTGELFF. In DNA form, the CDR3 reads TGTGCCTGGAGTGGGAGAGGGAACACCGGGGAGCTGTTTTTT.

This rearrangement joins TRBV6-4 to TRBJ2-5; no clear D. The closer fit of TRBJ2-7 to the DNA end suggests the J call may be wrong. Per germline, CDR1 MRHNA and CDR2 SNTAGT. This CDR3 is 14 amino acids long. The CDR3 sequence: CASSLNLAADEQYF. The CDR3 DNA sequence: TGTGCCAGCAGTCTCAATTTGGCGGCCGACGAGCAGTACTTC.